The 25 T cell receptor beta chains below were found in one sample sequenced in a study of early T cells in non-severe SARS-CoV-2 infection. MiXCR, run by TCRdb on the 5' RACE reads, gives a single entry per CDR3 protein. Of about 46,000 distinct CDR3 sequences in the sample, roughly 10% were seen once. Source material: whole blood. Receptor source: an adult who was a healthcare worker with PCR-confirmed SARS-CoV-2 infection or an uninfected control (not recorded which).

Of note for this clonotype: It may be a read error: a sequence one base away is much more abundant. This chain connects TRBV4-3 to TRBJ2-2; no definite D call. Germline V lookup: CDR1 LGHNA, CDR2 YSLEER. The CDR3 is made up of 15 amino acids. The CDR3 loop is CTSSQDRAGTGELFF. In DNA, the CDR3 is TGCACCAGCAGCCAAGATCGCGCCGGCACCGGGGAGCTGTTTTTT.

This clonotype was seen at least ten times. The CDR3 protein is CSVRTSGRDEQYF. The CDR3 region has the DNA TGCAGCGTTCGGACTAGCGGGAGAGACGAGCAGTACTTC. This chain uses TRBV29-1 with TRBJ2-7; 13 bases are shared with TRBD2. Germline V gives CDR1 SQVTM, CDR2 ANQGSEA. The junction had 3 bases not matched to a gene; V was cut back by 5 bases and J by 5 bases. CDR3 length: 13 residues.

This clonotype was seen more than once but under ten times. The junction departs from the called germline gene at one end, perhaps through a read error. The V call is TRBV7-7, the J call TRBJ2-7; 9 bases align to TRBD1. The CDR3 has 15 residues. The germline CDR1 and CDR2 sequences are SSHAT and FNYEAQ (reference sequence). For the CDR3, the DNA is TGTGCTAGCAGCCCTGGGACAGGGTCTCTGAACGAGCAGTACTTC. Protein: CASSPGTGSLNEQYF.

The chain is built from TRBV7-9 and TRBJ2-7, with 9 bases aligning to TRBD1. CDR3 size: 17 residues. V was clipped by 2 bases and J by 5 bases; unmatched bases: 13. The germline V gene encodes CDR1 SEHNR and CDR2 FQNEAQ (reference sequence). Here the CDR3 DNA reads TGTGCCAGCAGCTTAATTATTACGGACAGGGGATTCCACGAGCAGTACTTC. Translated, it gives CASSLIITDRGFHEQYF.

This clonotype was seen many times. This sequence joins TRBV21-1 and TRBJ1-3; the tabulated D call, TRBD1, remains unverified against the DNA. TRBV21-1 is a pseudogene locus. CDR3 length equals 15 residues. The CDR3 nucleotides read TGTGCCAGCAGCCAATTGCGGGACGGTCGAAACACCATATATTTT. Protein product: CASSQLRDGRNTIYF.

V gene TRBV30 combines with J gene TRBJ1-3; possibly TRBD1 for D (5 bases). V lost 4 bases and J lost 0, with 10 bases in between. The CDR3 runs to 14 residues. Germline V gives CDR1 GTSNPN, CDR2 SVGIG (reference sequence). The CDR3 region has the DNA TGTGCCTGGATTCGGACAAACTCTGGAAACACCATATATTTT. Translation gives CAWIRTNSGNTIYF.

This clonotype was picked up many times. V gene TRBV7-2 combines with J gene TRBJ2-7, with 9 nucleotides matching TRBD1. Losses at the gene ends were 5 bases for V and 4 bases for J; bases not matched to a gene: 9. CDR1 and CDR2 from the germline V gene are SGHTA and FQGNSA. The CDR3 runs to 15 residues. The CDR3 DNA reads TGTGCCAGCAGCCGATATGGGACAGGGACGTACGAGCAGTACTTC. Protein product: CASSRYGTGTYEQYF.

This clonotype was observed many times. The chain links TRBV4-3 to TRBJ1-1, with D perhaps matching TRBD1 (5 bases). The CDR3 has 14 residues. CDR1 and CDR2 (germline): LGHNA, YSLEER. Trimming left V 1 base short and J 5 bases short, with 11 bases between. For the CDR3, the DNA is TGCGCCAGCAGCCAAGTGGCTGGGGGGACTGAAGCTTTCTTT. It encodes CASSQVAGGTEAFF.

This clonotype was counted ten times or more. The CDR3 sequence: CSVEAAPQDTQYF. CDR3 coding DNA: TGCAGCGTTGAAGCCGCTCCCCAAGATACGCAGTATTTT. The chain links TRBV29-1 to TRBJ2-3; D call uncertain. Per the germline V gene, CDR1 is SQVTM and CDR2 is ANQGSEA. V was clipped by 1 base and J by 5 bases, with 10 bases between them. The CDR3 loop spans 13 amino acids.

This clonotype has more than one count but fewer than ten. V and J are TRBV4-1 and TRBJ2-1; 11 nucleotides align to TRBD2. The V gene end was trimmed by 4 bases and the J gene end by 9 bases; junction bases not matched to a gene: 14. This CDR3 comprises 17 residues. Germline V gene data show CDR1 as MGHRA and CDR2 as YSYEKL. CDR3 nucleotides: TGCGCCAGCAGCCGCGCACAACTAGCGGGAGCCCTCCTTGAGCAGTTCTTC. Amino acid sequence: CASSRAQLAGALLEQFF.

This clonotype was seen a few times. The V gene is TRBV19, the J gene TRBJ2-1; possibly TRBD2 for D (6 bases). The CDR3 has 15 residues. Trimming removed 5 bases at V and 6 bases at J, with 17 bases between. Germline loops: CDR1 LNHDA, CDR2 SQIVND (reference sequence). The CDR3 DNA follows: TGTGCCAGTAGTTCACGACTAGTAGGGTTCAATGAGCAGTTCTTC. Protein product: CASSSRLVGFNEQFF.

This clonotype was observed at least ten times. The rearrangement uses TRBV10-2 and TRBJ2-3; D gene ambiguous. Trimming stripped 6 bases from V and 3 bases from J, with 4 bases between. The germline CDR1 and CDR2 sequences are WSHSY and SAAADI. CDR3 size: 11 residues. The CDR3 spells CASSQTDTQYF. As DNA, the CDR3 is TGCGCCAGCAGCCAGACAGATACGCAGTATTTT.

This clonotype appeared many times. CDR3 region: CASSESVGGVNEQYF. CDR3 nucleotide sequence: TGTGCCAGCAGTGAATCTGTGGGTGGGGTGAACGAGCAGTACTTC. V gene TRBV25-1 combines with J gene TRBJ2-7; D is ambiguous. Trimming pared 1 base from V and 5 bases from J, leaving 15 bases between. The CDR3 is made up of 15 amino acids. The germline CDR1 and CDR2 sequences are MGHDK and SYGVNS.

This clonotype was counted at least ten times. The chain employs TRBV7-2 and TRBJ1-6, with D possibly TRBD1 on 6 matching bases. Germline CDR1 SGHTA, CDR2 FQGNSA. This CDR3 contains 15 residues. V was clipped by 5 bases and J by 9 bases, with 17 bases between them. The chain's CDR3 is CASSESGGRGSPLHF. CDR3 in DNA: TGTGCCAGCAGCGAAAGTGGGGGGCGCGGTTCACCCCTCCACTTT. Looking up the rest from reference TRBV7-2 and TRBJ1-6 gives the full variable domain: GAGVSQSPSNKVTEKGKDVELRCDPISGHTALYWYRQSLGQGLEFLIYFQGNSAPDKSGLPSDRFSAERTGGSVSTLTIQRTQQEDSAVYLCASSESGGRGSPLHFGNGTRLTVT.

This clonotype was observed many times. The chain is built from TRBV29-1 and TRBJ1-2; unclear D gene. The CDR3 spans 12 residues. The germline V gene has CDR1 SQVTM and CDR2 ANQGSEA. V lost 5 bases to trimming and J lost 3 bases, with 10 bases between them. The CDR3 sequence is CSVFNKDYGYTF. The CDR3 DNA follows: TGCAGCGTTTTCAACAAGGACTATGGCTACACCTTC.

This clonotype has a count of ten or more. The V gene is TRBV11-3, the J gene TRBJ1-2; D is undetermined. V was pared by 5 bases and J by 1 base, with 20 bases between. The length of the CDR3 is 17 residues. Looked up from germline, CDR1 is SGHNT and CDR2 is YENEEA. The CDR3 sequence is CASSPFVQREINYGYTF. The CDR3 DNA reads as TGTGCCAGCAGCCCTTTCGTCCAGAGGGAGATTAACTATGGCTACACCTTC.

This clonotype came up many times. The V call is TRBV7-9, the J call TRBJ2-1, with TRBD2 as a possible D gene (6 bases). Germline CDR1 reads SEHNR; CDR2 reads FQNEAQ (reference sequence). V lost 5 bases and J 5 bases, leaving 16 bases between the germline ends. This CDR3 region has 15 residues. The CDR3 spells CASSHGRRGDNEQFF. Here the CDR3 DNA reads TGTGCCAGCAGCCATGGCCGGAGGGGTGACAATGAGCAGTTCTTC. Filled out from reference TRBV7-9 and TRBJ2-1, the complete variable domain reads DTGVSQNPRHKITKRGQNVTFRCDPISEHNRLYWYRQTLGQGPEFLTYFQNEAQLEKSRLLSDRFSAERPKGSFSTLEIQRTEQGDSAMYLCASSHGRRGDNEQFFGPGTRLTVL.

The sample holds many counts of this clonotype. The rearrangement uses TRBV30 and TRBJ1-4, with a weak D call TRBD1 (5 bases). Per the germline V gene, CDR1 is GTSNPN and CDR2 is SVGIG (reference sequence). V dropped 0 bases and J dropped 5 bases, with 16 bases sitting between them. CDR3 length: 16 amino acids. The CDR3 DNA is TGTGCCTGGAGTGTATTGGGACCATCAGGAAATGAAAAACTGTTTTTT. Its translation: CAWSVLGPSGNEKLFF.

Many counts were recorded for this clonotype. This chain links TRBV7-2 with TRBJ2-5; D not resolved. This CDR3 has 14 residues. The ends were cut back, 5 bases at V and 1 base at J, with 11 bases in the middle. The germline V gene encodes CDR1 SGHTA and CDR2 FQGNSA. CDR3 residues: CASSPRTVQETQYF. The DNA for the CDR3 is TGTGCCAGCAGCCCCAGGACGGTCCAAGAGACCCAGTACTTC.

This clonotype was recorded many times. The chain is built from TRBV20-1 and TRBJ1-5, with TRBD1 matching over 7 bases. V was pared by 6 bases and J by 5 bases, with 4 bases of the junction left unmatched. The germline V gene has CDR1 DFQATT and CDR2 SNEGSKA (reference sequence). The CDR3 length is 12 residues. The CDR3: CSARQGHQPQHF. The CDR3 DNA sequence: TGCAGTGCCAGACAGGGTCATCAGCCCCAGCATTTT.

This clonotype was counted between two and nine times. The chain recombines TRBV6-2 or TRBV6-3 with TRBJ2-1, with 10 bases lining up with TRBD2. The V segment lost 10 bases and the J segment 7 bases; nucleotides outside the gene matches: 10. The CDR3 length is 14 residues. The germline gives CDR1 MNHEY, CDR2 SVGEGT. CDR3 DNA: TGTGCCACCAGGAGCGGGAGGGCTAGGAATGAGCAGTTCTTC. Translated: CATRSGRARNEQFF.

This clonotype showed up many times. The rearrangement links TRBV27 to TRBJ2-7; the D gene is possibly TRBD1 (5 bases). The CDR3 consists of 13 residues. From germline, CDR1 is MNHEY and CDR2 SMNVEV (reference sequence). V lost 4 bases, J lost 2 bases, and 9 bases lay in between. CDR3 coding DNA: TGTGCCAGCAGTTATGGGGCCCCCTACGAGCAGTACTTC. Translating gives CASSYGAPYEQYF.

On this clonotype itself: One end of the junction fails to match germline, which may point to a read error. This chain connects TRBV6-1 to TRBJ1-1, with D possibly matching TRBD1 (6 bases). The CDR3 extends over 13 amino acids. CDR1 is MNHNS and CDR2 is SASEGT in the germline V gene. The CDR3 DNA reads as TGTGCCAGCAGCGCAAGGGGGTACACTAAAGCTTTCTTT. It translates to CASSARGYTKAFF.

This clonotype was seen ten or more times. This chain joins TRBV15 and TRBJ2-2, with D unresolved. V was clipped by 6 bases and J by 3 bases, with 8 bases between them. CDR1 is LNHNV and CDR2 is YYDKDF in the germline V gene (reference sequence). CDR3 length equals 13 residues. Here the CDR3 reads CATRNGYTGELFF. CDR3 nucleotide sequence: TGTGCCACCAGGAATGGCTACACCGGGGAGCTGTTTTTT.

Ten or more counts support this clonotype. The chain uses TRBV6-5 and TRBJ1-1; D unresolved. CDR1 and CDR2 from the germline V gene are MNHEY and SVGAGI. The CDR3 has 15 amino acids. V shed 3 bases and J shed 0 bases, with 11 bases lying between them. CDR3 region: CASSYPDRVNTEAFF. The CDR3, as DNA: TGTGCCAGCAGTTATCCGGACCGGGTGAACACTGAAGCTTTCTTT.